This T cell receptor (beta chain) was retrieved from a study of shared clonotypes between healthy human individuals. Study conclusions and caveats: Shared clonotypes: 4.5% to 5% naive CD4, roughly 3.8% naive CD8, about 2.4% memory CD4, under 0.45% memory CD8. The genetic and exposure-history diversity represented was limited by few donors. Generation of non-shared clonotypes was less probable than generation of clonotypes shared by all four donors.

Both subsets, CD45RA+ naive and CD45RA-negative memory, were split from the CD4+ cells. This clone was picked up one time. Its antigen remains unknown. This CDR3 has 13 amino acids. Only in-frame clones appear in the TCRdb table, and some are missing; sequencing was by immunoSEQ multiplex PCR. The sample includes more than 1.2 million clones, 97% to 99% of them seen just once. The sequenced sample consisted of naive CD4+ T cells sorted from blood. Regarding subset: CD45RA+ positively selected. The receptor was derived from a man younger than 45 in good health. The chain is built from TRBV12-2 and TRBJ2-1; the table gives TRBD2 as D, unverified against the DNA. TRBV12-2 is deemed a pseudogene. CDR3 in amino acids: CASRLRDYNEQFF. The CDR3 DNA reads TGTGCAAGTCGCTTACGGGATTACAATGAGCAGTTCTTC.